This TCR beta chain was documented in a study of shared clonotypes between healthy human individuals. Study-wide findings and caveats: Around 5% was the fraction of naive CD4 clonotypes found shared across four donors. A generally larger estimated richness was seen in naive subsets than in memory subsets.

Sequencing used immunoSEQ multiplex PCR; TCRdb keeps in-frame clones, though not all of them. The data show about 2 million clones, with approximately 95% seen just once and roughly 1% held by the top ten. Naive CD8 isolation took CD45RO-negative cells positively selected for CCR7 and excluded terminally differentiated effector memory CD45RA+ cells. The V segment lost 5 bases and the J segment 7 bases; nucleotides outside the gene matches: 13. CDR1 is SNHLY and CDR2 is FYNNEI in the germline V gene. CDR3 length: 15 amino acids. Details on this clone: Its antigen is not identified.

V is TRBV2 and J is TRBJ2-7; 8 bases agree with TRBD2. Sequencing input: naive CD8+ T cells sorted from blood. The receptor was derived from a man between 18 and 29 years old in good health. This CDR3 reads CASSKTSAESGEQYF. The CDR3 bases are TGTGCCAGCAGTAAGACTAGCGCCGAATCGGGGGAGCAGTACTTC.